Below, 18 T cell receptor beta chains from the same sample are listed, as sequenced in a study of cytotoxic CD8 clonotypes in ibrutinib-treated CLL. TCRdb keeps only in-frame clones here, not all; method: immunoSEQ multiplex PCR. This table has about 130,000 clones, 76% appearing once. The sequencing here drew on PBMCs, taken after 24 months of ibrutinib treatment. The receptors come from a human donor with chronic lymphocytic leukemia.

The rearrangement uses TRBV7-9 and TRBJ1-1, with no clear D. This CDR3 spans 12 amino acids. Trimming took off 7 bases at V and 4 bases at J, with 10 bases between the two ends. Germline CDR1 is SEHNR and CDR2 is FQNEAQ (reference sequence). The CDR3 reads CASTNFATEAFF. The CDR3 nucleotides are TGTGCCAGCACCAACTTCGCCACTGAAGCTTTCTTT.

The chain couples TRBV7-9 to TRBJ2-5; 8 bases are shared with TRBD2. Trimming cost V 1 base and J 1 base; bases outside gene matches: 5. The CDR3 contains 16 residues. Germline V CDR1 and CDR2: SEHNR, FQNEAQ (reference sequence). CDR3 sequence (DNA): TGTGCCAGCAGCTTAGGGGCGGGACTAGGCCAAGAGACCCAGTACTTC. Protein sequence: CASSLGAGLGQETQYF.

This clone came up a few times. The chain combines TRBV30 with TRBJ1-6, with no clear D. The germline gives CDR1 GTSNPN, CDR2 SVGIG (reference sequence). The CDR3 extends over 13 amino acids. Trimming stripped 7 bases from V and 9 bases from J, with 16 bases between. DNA for the CDR3: TGTGCCTTCTTACCCTATGTTGGTTCACCCCTCCACTTT. Protein product: CAFLPYVGSPLHF.

The chain carries TRBV7-8 and TRBJ1-6; no clear D gene. V was shortened by 1 base and J by 0 bases, with 7 bases between the two germline ends. From germline, CDR1 is SGHVS and CDR2 FQNEAQ. This CDR3 comprises 16 residues. The DNA of the CDR3 is TGTGCCAGCAGCTTAGTTCCGAACTCCTATAATTCACCCCTCCACTTT. Its protein product is CASSLVPNSYNSPLHF.

The chain is built from TRBV28 and TRBJ1-1; TRBD1 might be the D (5 bases). Looked up from germline, CDR1 is MDHEN and CDR2 is SYDVKM. This CDR3 region has 13 residues. Trimming pared 7 bases from V and 2 bases from J, leaving 11 bases between. The CDR3 DNA reads TGTGCCAGCACCAAGACAGCTAACACTGAAGCTTTCTTT. As protein: CASTKTANTEAFF.

CDR3: CASRRGDSHNEQFF. CDR3 nucleotide sequence: TGCGCCAGCCGGCGGGGGGACAGCCACAATGAGCAGTTCTTC. J is TRBJ2-1 and V is TRBV5-1; perhaps TRBD2 as D (8 bases). Germline V gene data show CDR1 as SGHRS and CDR2 as YFSETQ. The V and J ends lost 7 bases and 5 bases respectively, with 16 bases between them. This CDR3 has 14 residues.

This chain connects TRBV21-1 to TRBJ2-3; the D call TRBD2 from the table was never checked on the DNA. TRBV21-1 constitutes a pseudogene. This CDR3 comprises 16 residues. CDR3 sequence reads: CASSNAGEREPDTQYF. The CDR3 DNA follows: TGTGCCAGCAGCAACGCCGGGGAGCGGGAGCCAGATACGCAGTATTTT.

CDR3 sequence reads: CASSQDGGGGTSEDTQYF. The CDR3 nucleotides are TGCGCCAGCAGCCAAGATGGGGGAGGAGGGACTAGCGAAGATACGCAGTATTTT. V is TRBV4-3 and J is TRBJ2-3, with 10 bases matching TRBD2. CDR3 length equals 18 residues. Germline V lookup: CDR1 LGHNA, CDR2 YSLEER. Germline trimming cut 0 bases from V and 5 bases from J; bases unmatched to any gene: 11.

V gene TRBV6-1 combines with J gene TRBJ1-3, with D hard to call. The CDR3 runs to 16 residues. V lost 1 base and J 2 bases, leaving 12 bases between the germline ends. CDR1 and CDR2 (germline): MNHNS, SASEGT. The CDR3 bases are TGTGCCAGCAGTGAAGGGGTCGTCACCACTGGAAACACCATATATTTT. Protein product: CASSEGVVTTGNTIYF.

This clone showed up just a few times. The gene calls are TRBV6-4 and TRBJ2-5; possibly TRBD2 for D (5 bases). With 3 bases removed from V and 9 bases from J, the gap between germline ends came to 17 bases. This CDR3 spans 14 amino acids. Per the germline V gene, CDR1 is MRHNA and CDR2 is SNTAGT. CDR3: CASSDSLEARSQYF. CDR3 coding DNA: TGTGCCAGCAGTGATTCGCTGGAGGCTCGGTCCCAGTACTTC.

This chain joins TRBV6-1 and TRBJ1-5; D not resolved. The V gene's germline CDR1 is MNHNS and CDR2 SASEGT. The V end was cut by 4 bases, the J end by 4 bases, with 8 bases between. The CDR3 contains 13 residues. The CDR3 sequence is CASSAHQNQPQHF. The CDR3 DNA reads TGTGCCAGCAGTGCCCACCAAAATCAGCCCCAGCATTTT.

The chain carries TRBV5-1 and TRBJ2-3; possibly TRBD2 for D (5 bases). Germline V lookup: CDR1 SGHRS, CDR2 YFSETQ. This CDR3 contains 14 residues. V was clipped by 1 base and J by 4 bases, with 10 bases between them. The CDR3 nucleotides are TGCGCCAGCAGCTTGAATACAGCGGCAGATACGCAGTATTTT. Translation: CASSLNTAADTQYF.

The V and J genes are TRBV11-2 and TRBJ2-3; D unclear. Trimming took 8 bases from V and 0 from J, leaving 6 bases between them. From germline, CDR1 is SGHAT and CDR2 FQNNGV. The CDR3 extends over 12 amino acids. The CDR3 sequence: CASGRSTDTQYF. DNA of the CDR3: TGTGCCAGCGGTAGGAGCACAGATACGCAGTATTTT.

This clone is labeled medium-sized. J is TRBJ2-1 and V is TRBV5-5; 8 nucleotides match TRBD1. J was trimmed by 1 base and V by 4 bases; bases with no gene match: 4. This CDR3 is 15 amino acids long. Germline V gives CDR1 SGHKS, CDR2 YYEKEE (reference sequence). CDR3 loop: CASSTDRGSYNEQFF. The DNA of the CDR3 is TGTGCCAGCAGCACCGACAGGGGTTCCTACAATGAGCAGTTCTTC.

V is TRBV7-9 and J is TRBJ1-1, with a possible D match to TRBD1 (6 bases). Germline V gene data show CDR1 as SEHNR and CDR2 as FQNEAQ (reference sequence). The germline V and J ends were trimmed by 5 bases and 11 bases, with 15 bases remaining between them. The CDR3 is 12 residues long. CDR3 DNA sequence: TGTGCCAGCAGCGGCTGGGAAAGGGGGGCTTTCTTT. Protein: CASSGWERGAFF.

A few counts support this clone. The chain couples TRBV9 to TRBJ2-1; 8 nucleotides align to TRBD2. CDR1 and CDR2 from the germline V gene are SGDLS and YYNGEE. The CDR3 has 15 amino acids. Trimming cost V 0 bases and J 7 bases; bases outside gene matches: 6. CDR3 protein: CASSVGGLGGNEQFF. In nucleotides, the CDR3 is TGTGCCAGCAGCGTAGGGGGACTAGGCGGTAATGAGCAGTTCTTC.

This clone has ten or more counts. The chain links TRBV5-1 to TRBJ2-7; TRBD1 matches at 11 bases. V lost 4 bases to trimming and J lost 5 bases; unmatched junction nucleotides: 2. The CDR3 contains 13 residues. Germline V gene data show CDR1 as SGHRS and CDR2 as YFSETQ. CDR3 sequence: CASSRDRGNEQYF. The CDR3 nucleotides are TGCGCCAGCAGCAGGGACAGGGGGAACGAGCAGTACTTC.

Only a few counts were recorded for this clone. The rearrangement uses TRBV10-1 and TRBJ1-4; D ambiguous. There are 12 residues in the CDR3. V was pared by 5 bases and J by 8 bases, with 9 bases between. Germline CDR1 is WNHNN and CDR2 is SYGVQD (reference sequence). For the CDR3, the DNA is TGCGCCAGCAGTTTCCGATCGGAAAAACTGTTTTTT. Protein sequence: CASSFRSEKLFF.